This entry lists 11 T cell receptor beta chains sequenced from one sample in a study of blood T cell repertoires in COVID-19. The assay was immunoSEQ multiplex PCR, and TCRdb's table has in-frame clones only and misses some. The top ten hold 1.2% of the sample, which has about 170,000 clones, about 85% seen once. The specimen sequenced was peripheral blood. These TCRs come from a man in his sixties who had recovered from COVID-19.

This clone was counted between two and nine times. V and J are TRBV4-2 and TRBJ2-7, with D maybe TRBD1 (5 bases). Germline V CDR1 and CDR2: LGHNA, YNFKEQ. The CDR3 has 16 residues. The V gene lost 0 bases and the J gene lost 0 bases, with 12 bases spanning the gap. CDR3: CASSQDLARGSYEQYF. The CDR3 DNA reads TGTGCCAGCAGCCAAGACCTGGCTAGGGGCTCCTACGAGCAGTACTTC.

This clone has a handful of counts. This chain uses TRBV6-4 with TRBJ2-1; tentative D call: TRBD1 (6 bases). Germline CDR1 is MRHNA and CDR2 is SNTAGT. This CDR3 has 13 amino acids. Trimming left V 2 bases short and J 5 bases short, with 7 bases between. The CDR3 DNA reads as TGTGCCAGCAGTGACCGGGACAACAATGAGCAGTTCTTC. It codes for CASSDRDNNEQFF.

The chain recombines TRBV19 with TRBJ1-6; D gene uncertain. The CDR3 extends over 15 amino acids. V was clipped by 5 bases and J by 5 bases, with 13 bases between them. Looked up from germline, CDR1 is LNHDA and CDR2 is SQIVND (reference sequence). This CDR3 is CASSVSGGDNSPLHF. CDR3 in DNA: TGTGCCAGTAGTGTTAGCGGCGGTGATAATTCACCCCTCCACTTT.

The CDR3 loop reads CASSVAGGLSYEQYF. The CDR3 nucleotides are TGTGCCAGCAGCGTAGCCGGGGGTCTCTCCTACGAGCAGTACTTC. This sequence joins TRBV9 and TRBJ2-7, with D possibly matching TRBD2 (6 bases). Trimming pared 0 bases from V and 0 bases from J, leaving 10 bases between. CDR1 is SGDLS, CDR2 YYNGEE, per germline. This CDR3 has 15 residues.

This chain joins TRBV27 and TRBJ2-3; maybe TRBD2 (6 bases). The germline gives CDR1 MNHEY, CDR2 SMNVEV (reference sequence). This CDR3 is 16 amino acids long. The germline V and J ends were trimmed by 1 base and 0 bases, with 11 bases remaining between them. CDR3 loop: CASSLFGGKSTDTQYF. CDR3 DNA: TGTGCCAGCAGTTTATTTGGGGGGAAGAGCACAGATACGCAGTATTTT.

The J gene is TRBJ2-1, the V gene TRBV20-1, with a possible D match to TRBD1 (5 bases). Germline loops: CDR1 DFQATT, CDR2 SNEGSKA (reference sequence). Trimming stripped 6 bases from V and 8 bases from J, with 11 bases between. The CDR3 has 11 amino acids. CDR3 in DNA: TGCAGTGCCCGGACAACATATGAGCAGTTCTTC. This codes for CSARTTYEQFF.

The chain couples TRBV7-3 to TRBJ1-5; D remains unclear. The germline V gene has CDR1 SGHTA and CDR2 FQGTGA. The CDR3 is 16 residues long. The ends were cut back, 2 bases at V and 1 base at J, with 12 bases in the middle. CDR3 protein: CASSLGGPGSNQPQHF. The CDR3 nucleotides are TGTGCCAGCAGCTTAGGAGGGCCTGGGAGCAATCAGCCCCAGCATTTT.

V gene TRBV6-5 combines with J gene TRBJ1-2; 9 nucleotides match TRBD1. V lost 2 bases, J lost 7 bases, and 11 bases stayed unmatched. There are 16 residues in the CDR3. CDR1 is MNHEY and CDR2 is SVGAGI in the germline V gene. CDR3 nucleotides: TGTGCCAGCAGTTACACCACCGGACAGGGGATAGGTGGCTACACCTTC. It encodes CASSYTTGQGIGGYTF.

The CDR3 spells CASSAQGADSSPLHF. The CDR3 region has the DNA TGTGCCAGCAGCGCGCAGGGGGCTGATAGCTCACCCCTCCACTTT. The V and J genes are TRBV5-8 and TRBJ1-6, with 8 bases lining up with TRBD1. The V gene's germline CDR1 is SGHTS and CDR2 YDEGEE. The CDR3 has 15 residues. V gave up 4 bases and J gave up 10 bases; unmatched junction bases: 10.

In DNA form, the CDR3 reads TGTGCCAGCAGTCAGGGTGTCGGTGAAGCTTTCTTT. Amino acids: CASSQGVGEAFF. The J gene is TRBJ1-1, the V gene TRBV2; tentative D call: TRBD1 (5 bases). V was trimmed by 5 bases and J by 7 bases, leaving 11 bases between them. The CDR3 loop spans 12 amino acids. CDR1 and CDR2 (germline): SNHLY, FYNNEI.

The rearrangement uses TRBV29-1 and TRBJ1-1, with 10 bases lining up with TRBD1. Trimming took 6 bases from V and 5 from J; bases not matched to a gene: 9. The CDR3 loop spans 14 amino acids. Germline CDR1 is SQVTM and CDR2 is ANQGSEA. The CDR3 here is CSVNFGDRGTEAFF. CDR3 nucleotide sequence: TGCAGCGTCAATTTCGGGGACAGGGGTACTGAAGCTTTCTTT.